This T cell receptor beta chain was recorded in a study of T cell repertoires in cytomegalovirus infection. This clonotype occurred many times. TCRdb re-derived calls from the reads in MiXCR, one entry per CDR3 protein. The data contain nearly 650,000 distinct CDR3 sequences, less than 25% of them singletons. Trimming left V 1 base short and J 4 bases short, with 22 bases between. Per germline, CDR1 SGHVS and CDR2 FNYEAQ. CDR3 size: 19 residues. Sample: CD8+ T cells from PBMCs. The rearrangement links TRBV7-6 to TRBJ2-2; D remains ambiguous. This receptor was taken from a human donor in good health (CMV status not recorded). Some clones in this sample may be carry-over from other donors' samples. The CDR3 coding sequence is TGTGCCAGCAGCTTAGTTGGACCTCGAACCTCCCCCCCCACCGGGGAGCTGTTTTTT. This translates into CASSLVGPRTSPPTGELFF. Together with reference TRBV7-6 and TRBJ2-2, the CDR3 gives the full variable domain: GAGVSQSPRYKVTKRGQDVALRCDPISGHVSLYWYRQALGQGPEFLTYFNYEAQQDKSGLPNDRFSAERPEGSISTLTIQRTEQRDSAMYRCASSLVGPRTSPPTGELFFGEGSRLTVL.